A single sample is the source of the 10 T cell receptor beta chains below, sequenced in a study of CD8+ T cells in alopecia areata. The sequencing template was cDNA reverse transcribed from extracted RNA. Assay used: immunoSEQ multiplex PCR; TCRdb lists only in-frame clones, some missing. The sample consists of around 160,000 clones, more than 45% of them appearing once. The material sequenced was CD4+ T cells sorted from blood. The receptors were gathered from a human donor with alopecia areata.

The chain has TRBV5-1 and TRBJ2-5; 12 bases agree with TRBD1. V shed 3 bases, J shed 5 bases, and the junction held 11 bases outside the gene matches. The length of the CDR3 is 17 residues. The germline CDR1 and CDR2 sequences are SGHRS and YFSETQ. As DNA, the CDR3 is TGCGCCAGCAGCTCGTGGGACAGGGGGCGCATGGCGGAGACCCAGTACTTC. Translation: CASSSWDRGRMAETQYF. The full variable domain, its missing parts supplied by reference TRBV5-1 and TRBJ2-5, is KAGVTQTPRYLIKTRGQQVTLSCSPISGHRSVSWYQQTPGQGLQFLFEYFSETQRNKGNFPGRFSGRQFSNSRSEMNVSTLELGDSALYLCASSSWDRGRMAETQYFGPGTRLLVL.

This clone has just a few counts. The chain recombines TRBV6-5 with TRBJ1-4; D is undetermined. CDR1 and CDR2 (germline): MNHEY, SVGAGI. The CDR3 has 12 residues. The germline V and J ends were trimmed by 6 bases and 4 bases, with 6 bases remaining between them. CDR3 protein: CASRSGNEKLFF. The CDR3 region has the DNA TGTGCCAGCAGGTCTGGTAATGAAAAACTGTTTTTT.

The rearrangement links TRBV23-1 to TRBJ1-5, with D uncertain. Being an ORF, TRBV23-1 has a function that is uncertain. The CDR3 spans 16 residues. V was cut by 7 bases and J by 9 bases, with 25 bases left in between. CDR3 DNA: TGCGCCAGCACCCCCTTTGAGGAGAAGGCCCCCGGGCCCCAGCATTTT. Encoded protein: CASTPFEEKAPGPQHF.

The chain recombines TRBV6-5 with TRBJ1-5; D is uncertain. Germline CDR1 reads MNHEY; CDR2 reads SVGAGI. This CDR3 region has 15 residues. V dropped 0 bases and J dropped 7 bases, with 13 bases sitting between them. CDR3 sequence (DNA): TGTGCCAGCAGTTACTCGGCGGGGTTCGGGCAGCCCCAGCATTTT. Residues: CASSYSAGFGQPQHF.

This clone was counted a few times. The chain is built from TRBV29-1 and TRBJ2-1; 12 bases map to TRBD1. Germline trimming cut 0 bases from V and 13 bases from J; bases unmatched to any gene: 7. In germline, CDR1 is SQVTM, CDR2 ANQGSEA. This CDR3 is 14 amino acids long. CDR3 region: CSVEEDSGTGGQFF. As DNA, the CDR3 is TGCAGCGTTGAAGAAGACTCCGGGACAGGGGGCCAGTTCTTC.

A few counts support this clone. The chain joins TRBV4-1 to TRBJ2-6, with no clear D. Germline CDR1 and CDR2: MGHRA and YSYEKL. The CDR3 consists of 16 residues. V dropped 0 bases and J dropped 0 bases, with 6 bases sitting between them. The CDR3 region has the DNA TGCGCCAGCAGCCAAGAGGGCGGCTCTGGGGCCAACGTCCTGACTTTC. As protein: CASSQEGGSGANVLTF.

The V gene is TRBV6-5, the J gene TRBJ2-3; 7 bases are shared with TRBD2. The CDR3 has 15 amino acids. J gave up 0 bases and V 6 bases, and 6 bases lay outside the gene matches. From germline, CDR1 is MNHEY and CDR2 SVGAGI. The CDR3 DNA sequence: TGTGCCAGCAGCCTCCTCGGGGGGAGCACAGATACGCAGTATTTT. It translates to CASSLLGGSTDTQYF.

CDR3 in amino acids: CAWSTSGNAYNEQFF. The CDR3 DNA reads TGTGCCTGGAGTACTAGCGGGAATGCCTACAATGAGCAGTTCTTC. The V and J genes are TRBV30 and TRBJ2-1; 10 nucleotides align to TRBD2. This CDR3 is 15 amino acids long. Germline V gives CDR1 GTSNPN, CDR2 SVGIG (reference sequence). V gave up 2 bases and J gave up 2 bases; unmatched junction bases: 3.

This clone came up a few times. This chain joins TRBV30 and TRBJ2-1, with no clear D. Germline CDR1 reads GTSNPN; CDR2 reads SVGIG (reference sequence). V shed 7 bases and J shed 10 bases, with 14 bases lying between them. This CDR3 is 11 amino acids long. CDR3 sequence: CAFGGRDEQFF. The CDR3 nucleotides read TGTGCCTTTGGTGGACGCGACGAGCAGTTCTTC.

This rearrangement joins TRBV5-1 to TRBJ2-1, with 11 bases matching TRBD2. The CDR3 contains 16 residues. V trimming: 4 bases; J trimming: 2 bases; junction bases outside the gene matches: 5. Per germline, CDR1 SGHRS and CDR2 YFSETQ. The CDR3: CASSAKLAGAYNEQFF. As DNA, the CDR3 is TGCGCCAGCAGCGCCAAACTAGCGGGAGCCTACAATGAGCAGTTCTTC.